This is a list of T cell receptor beta chains from one sample in a study of shared clonotypes between healthy human individuals. Clones were read by immunoSEQ multiplex PCR, and TCRdb kept only the in-frame ones, dropping some. Among 1 million to 1.2 million clones listed, approximately 80% were seen once. Sequenced: memory CD4+ T cells from PBMCs. The receptor set was obtained from a man younger than 35 in good health. Some clones in this sample may be carry-over from other donors' samples. Both conserved end residues are part of each CDR3. Fields, in order: D gene, J gene, V gene, clone size, CDR3 DNA, CDR3 protein. The D gene is left open where the match is weak. Not all rows give a size; the values are once, few, many and, for expanded clones, a class.

>TRBD2|TRBJ2-7|TRBV19|-
TGTGCCACCTACGATCCTAGCGGGAGCTCCTACGAGCAGTACTTC
CATYDPSGSSYEQYF
>TRBD2|TRBJ2-3|TRBV5-4|once
TGTGCCAGCAGCTTGAGGATAGCGGGAGGAACAGATACGCAGTATTTT
CASSLRIAGGTDTQYF
>-|TRBJ2-5|TRBV14|-
TGTGCCAGCACACAAGGACAGATGGAGACCCAGTACTTC
CASTQGQMETQYF
>-|TRBJ1-2|TRBV18|few
TGTGCCAGCTCACCAATACTGGGTGGCTACACCTTC
CASSPILGGYTF
>-|TRBJ1-5|TRBV2|many
TGTGCCAGCAGTCGGAGTAGGGGCAATCAGCCCCAGCATTTT
CASSRSRGNQPQHF
>TRBD2|TRBJ2-5|TRBV7-9|few
TGTGCCAGCAGCTTAGCGTCTGGTTTAGCGGGAGGAGGTGGGACCCAGTACTTC
CASSLASGLAGGGGTQYF
>-|TRBJ2-7|TRBV7-9|-
TGTGCCAGCAGCTTCATGTACGAGCAGTACTTC
CASSFMYEQYF
>-|TRBJ2-3|TRBV19|few
TGTGCCAGTAGTATGTCGTCAGATACGCAGTATTTT
CASSMSSDTQYF
>-|TRBJ2-1|TRBV28|-
TGTGCCACATGGACCGCGGGACAGACCTTCAATGAGCAGTTCTTC
CATWTAGQTFNEQFF
>-|TRBJ1-2|TRBV28|-
TGTGCCAGCAGTTTAAGACAGGCAGGGTGGTATGGCTACACCTTC
CASSLRQAGWYGYTF
>-|TRBJ2-3|TRBV4-1|-
TGCGCCAGCAGCCAAGCGGCGGGTCTCGGGGTTGGTCTTAGAGATACGCAGTATTTT
CASSQAAGLGVGLRDTQYF